This T cell receptor (beta chain) was identified in a study of neurological immune-mediated disorders. In germline, CDR1 is LNHNV, CDR2 YYDKDF (reference sequence). The CDR3 contains 13 residues. V was clipped by 5 bases and J by 8 bases, with 15 bases between them. The method for making cDNA was 5'RACE, and it used 10-nucleotide random UMIs. TCRdb reprocessed the 5' RACE reads via MiXCR and lists one record per CDR3 protein. The sample lists under 60,000 distinct CDR3 sequences, around 5.3% occurring once. This clonotype was counted ten times or more. This clonotype was obtained from a woman younger than 35 with multiple sclerosis. Specimen: CD4+ T cells from blood. V is TRBV15 and J is TRBJ1-2, with D unclear. CDR3 bases: TGTGCCACCAGCCCCGACACAGCTTACGGCTACACCTTC. Translation gives CATSPDTAYGYTF.